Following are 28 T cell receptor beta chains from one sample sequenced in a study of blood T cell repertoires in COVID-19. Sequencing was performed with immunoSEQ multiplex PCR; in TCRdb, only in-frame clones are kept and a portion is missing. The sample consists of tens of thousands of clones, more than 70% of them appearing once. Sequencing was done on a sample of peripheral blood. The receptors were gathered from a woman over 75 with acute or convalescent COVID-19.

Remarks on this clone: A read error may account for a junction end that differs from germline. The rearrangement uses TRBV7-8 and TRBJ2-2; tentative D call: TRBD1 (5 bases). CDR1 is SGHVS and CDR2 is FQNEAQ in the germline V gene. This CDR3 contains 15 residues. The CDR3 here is CASSSRQTNTGELFF. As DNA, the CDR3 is TGTGCCAGCAGCTCTCGACAGACAAACACTGGGGAGCTGTTTTTT.

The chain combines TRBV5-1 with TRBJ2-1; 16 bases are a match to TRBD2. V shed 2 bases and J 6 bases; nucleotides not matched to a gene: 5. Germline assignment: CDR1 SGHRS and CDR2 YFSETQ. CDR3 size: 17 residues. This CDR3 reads CASSFQGTSGGANEQFF. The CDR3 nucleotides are TGCGCCAGCAGCTTCCAAGGGACTAGCGGGGGGGCCAATGAGCAGTTCTTC.

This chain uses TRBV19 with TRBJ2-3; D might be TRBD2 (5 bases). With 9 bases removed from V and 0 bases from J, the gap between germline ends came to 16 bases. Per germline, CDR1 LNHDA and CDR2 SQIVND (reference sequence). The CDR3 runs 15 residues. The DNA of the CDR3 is TGTGCCAGCCAGGAGGTAGCTCCTAGCACAGATACGCAGTATTTT. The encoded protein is CASQEVAPSTDTQYF. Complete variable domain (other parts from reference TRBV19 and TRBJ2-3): DGGITQSPKYLFRKEGQNVTLSCEQNLNHDAMYWYRQDPGQGLRLIYYSQIVNDFQKGDIAEGYSVSREKKESFPLTVTSAQKNPTAFYLCASQEVAPSTDTQYFGPGTRLTVL.

Written as DNA, the CDR3 is TGCGCCAGCAGCCAAGGACAGGGGCCGGAGGCTTATGGCTACACCTTC. Translation gives CASSQGQGPEAYGYTF. The chain joins TRBV4-1 to TRBJ1-2, with TRBD1 matching 8 bases. V lost 1 base, J lost 5 bases, and 9 bases stayed unmatched. CDR3 size: 16 residues. The germline gives CDR1 MGHRA, CDR2 YSYEKL.

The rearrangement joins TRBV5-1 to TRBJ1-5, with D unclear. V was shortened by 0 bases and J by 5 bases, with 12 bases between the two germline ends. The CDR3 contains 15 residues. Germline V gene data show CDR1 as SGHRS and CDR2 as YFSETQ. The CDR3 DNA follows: TGCGCCAGCAGCTTGGCCCCGGGGAGCGATCAGCCCCAGCATTTT. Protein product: CASSLAPGSDQPQHF.

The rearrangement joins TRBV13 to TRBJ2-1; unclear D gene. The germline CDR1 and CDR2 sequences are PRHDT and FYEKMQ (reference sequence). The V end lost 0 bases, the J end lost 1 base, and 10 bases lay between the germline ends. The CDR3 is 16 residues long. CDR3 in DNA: TGTGCCAGCAGCTTAGGAGGTGGCAGGTCCTACAATGAGCAGTTCTTC. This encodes CASSLGGGRSYNEQFF.

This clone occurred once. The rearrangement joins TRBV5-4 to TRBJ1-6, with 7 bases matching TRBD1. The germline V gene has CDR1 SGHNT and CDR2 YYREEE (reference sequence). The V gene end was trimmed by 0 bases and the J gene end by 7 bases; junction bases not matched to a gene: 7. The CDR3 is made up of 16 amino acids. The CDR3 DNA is TGTGCCAGCAGCTTGGGTCGGGGACAGATCAATTCACCCCTCCACTTT. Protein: CASSLGRGQINSPLHF.

This CDR3 reads CASSVLADQPQHF. The CDR3, as DNA: TGTGCCAGCAGCGTTTTAGCTGATCAGCCCCAGCATTTT. V usage is TRBV7-2 and J usage is TRBJ1-5, with no clear D. V lost 5 bases and J lost 5, with 10 bases in between. Germline V gene sequence: CDR1 SGHTA, CDR2 FQGNSA. The CDR3 has 13 amino acids.

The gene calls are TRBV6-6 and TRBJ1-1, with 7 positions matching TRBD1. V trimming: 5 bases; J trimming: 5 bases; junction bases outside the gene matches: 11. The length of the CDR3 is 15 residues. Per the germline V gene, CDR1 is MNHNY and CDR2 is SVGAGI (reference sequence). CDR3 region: CASSKQTGSATEAFF. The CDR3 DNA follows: TGTGCCAGCAGTAAACAGACAGGGTCCGCGACTGAAGCTTTCTTT.

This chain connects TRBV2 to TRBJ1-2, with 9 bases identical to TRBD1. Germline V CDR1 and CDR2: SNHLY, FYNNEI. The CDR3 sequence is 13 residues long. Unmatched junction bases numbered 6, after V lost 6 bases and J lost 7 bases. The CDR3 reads CASSGQGPTGYTF. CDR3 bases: TGTGCCAGCAGCGGACAGGGGCCTACTGGCTACACCTTC.

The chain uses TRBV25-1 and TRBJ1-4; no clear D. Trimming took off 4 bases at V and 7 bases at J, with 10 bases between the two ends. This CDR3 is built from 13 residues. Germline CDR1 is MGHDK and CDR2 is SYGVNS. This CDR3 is CASSVSAGEKLFF. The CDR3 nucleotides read TGTGCCAGCAGTGTCAGTGCAGGTGAAAAACTGTTTTTT.

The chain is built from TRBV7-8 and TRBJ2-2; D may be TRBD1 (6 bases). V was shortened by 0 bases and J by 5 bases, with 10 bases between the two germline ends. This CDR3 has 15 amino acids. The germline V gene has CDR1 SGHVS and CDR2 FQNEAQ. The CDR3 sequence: CASSLAVGQTGELFF. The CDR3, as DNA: TGTGCCAGCAGCTTAGCCGTAGGACAGACCGGGGAGCTGTTTTTT.

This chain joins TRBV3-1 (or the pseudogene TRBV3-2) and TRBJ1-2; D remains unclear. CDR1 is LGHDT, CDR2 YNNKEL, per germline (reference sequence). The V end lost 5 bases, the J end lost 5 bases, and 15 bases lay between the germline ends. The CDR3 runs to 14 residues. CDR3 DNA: TGTGCCAGCAGCACCACTATGAGGAGGTATGGCTACACCTTC. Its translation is CASSTTMRRYGYTF.

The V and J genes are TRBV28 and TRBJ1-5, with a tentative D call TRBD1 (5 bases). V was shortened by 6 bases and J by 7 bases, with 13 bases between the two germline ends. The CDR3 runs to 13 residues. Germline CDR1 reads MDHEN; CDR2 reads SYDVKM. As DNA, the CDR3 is TGTGCCAGCAGCGGAGGGGAGCCCCAGCCCCAGCATTTT. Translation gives CASSGGEPQPQHF. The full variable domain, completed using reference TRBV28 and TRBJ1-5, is DVKVTQSSRYLVKRTGEKVFLECVQDMDHENMFWYRQDPGLGLRLIYFSYDVKMKEKGDIPEGYSVSREKKERFSLILESASTNQTSMYLCASSGGEPQPQHFGDGTRLSIL.

The CDR3 DNA sequence: TGTGCCAGTAGTATAGGCCTACGGGGGGTCCTATCCTACGAGCAGTACTTC. Translating gives CASSIGLRGVLSYEQYF. This chain uses TRBV19 with TRBJ2-7; TRBD2 aligns across 7 bases. The CDR3 runs 17 residues. Germline CDR1 reads LNHDA; CDR2 reads SQIVND (reference sequence). After removal of 1 base from V and 1 base from J, the junction contained 10 bases not matched to a gene. The full variable domain, with the rest looked up from reference TRBV19 and TRBJ2-7, is DGGITQSPKYLFRKEGQNVTLSCEQNLNHDAMYWYRQDPGQGLRLIYYSQIVNDFQKGDIAEGYSVSREKKESFPLTVTSAQKNPTAFYLCASSIGLRGVLSYEQYFGPGTRLTVT.

The CDR3 sequence is CASSLMGGAQYF. The CDR3, as DNA: TGTGCCAGCAGCTTGATGGGCGGGGCGCAGTATTTT. The chain has TRBV5-5 and TRBJ2-3; perhaps TRBD2 as D (6 bases). The germline V gene has CDR1 SGHKS and CDR2 YYEKEE (reference sequence). The CDR3 consists of 12 residues. Deletions cut 1 base from V and 10 bases from J, with 10 bases between. Together with reference TRBV5-5 and TRBJ2-3, the CDR3 gives the full variable domain: DAGVTQSPTHLIKTRGQQVTLRCSPISGHKSVSWYQQVLGQGPQFIFQYYEKEERGRGNFPDRFSARQFPNYSSELNVNALLLGDSALYLCASSLMGGAQYFGPGTRLTVL.

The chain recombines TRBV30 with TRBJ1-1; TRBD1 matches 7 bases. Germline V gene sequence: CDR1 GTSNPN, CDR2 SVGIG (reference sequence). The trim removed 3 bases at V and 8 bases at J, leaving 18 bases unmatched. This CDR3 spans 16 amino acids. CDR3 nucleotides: TGTGCCTGGAGCCTACACAGTCCACAGGGGACGGGGGAAGCTTTCTTT. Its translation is CAWSLHSPQGTGEAFF.

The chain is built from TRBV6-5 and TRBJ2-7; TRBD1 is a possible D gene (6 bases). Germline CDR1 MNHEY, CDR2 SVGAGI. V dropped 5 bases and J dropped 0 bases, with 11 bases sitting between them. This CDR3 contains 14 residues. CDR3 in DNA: TGTGCCAGCAGTACAGGGCCGGCCTCCTACGAGCAGTACTTC. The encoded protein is CASSTGPASYEQYF.

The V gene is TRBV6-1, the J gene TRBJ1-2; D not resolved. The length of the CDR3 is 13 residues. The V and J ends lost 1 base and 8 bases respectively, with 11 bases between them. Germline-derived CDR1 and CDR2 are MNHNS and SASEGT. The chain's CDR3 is CASSEVGVGGYTF. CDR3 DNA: TGTGCCAGCAGTGAAGTCGGGGTCGGCGGCTACACCTTC.

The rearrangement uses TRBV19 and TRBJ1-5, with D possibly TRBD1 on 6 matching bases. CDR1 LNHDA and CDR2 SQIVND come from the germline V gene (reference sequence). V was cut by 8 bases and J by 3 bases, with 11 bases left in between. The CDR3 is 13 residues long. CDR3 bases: TGTGCCAGTGGGGCAGGGGCCAATCAGCCCCAGCATTTT. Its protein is CASGAGANQPQHF.

The CDR3 is CASSTRQGNSGNTIYF. CDR3 bases: TGTGCCAGCAGCACCCGACAGGGGAACTCTGGAAACACCATATATTTT. The chain employs TRBV13 and TRBJ1-3, with TRBD1 matching 8 bases. After removal of 5 bases from V and 0 bases from J, the junction contained 6 bases not matched to a gene. CDR1 PRHDT and CDR2 FYEKMQ come from the germline V gene (reference sequence). The CDR3 loop spans 16 amino acids.

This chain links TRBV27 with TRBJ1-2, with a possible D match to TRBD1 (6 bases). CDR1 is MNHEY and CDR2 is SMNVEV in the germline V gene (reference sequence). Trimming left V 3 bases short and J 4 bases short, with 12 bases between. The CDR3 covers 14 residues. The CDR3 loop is CASSFSGAIYGYTF. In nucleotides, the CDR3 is TGTGCCAGCAGTTTCTCAGGGGCCATCTATGGCTACACCTTC.

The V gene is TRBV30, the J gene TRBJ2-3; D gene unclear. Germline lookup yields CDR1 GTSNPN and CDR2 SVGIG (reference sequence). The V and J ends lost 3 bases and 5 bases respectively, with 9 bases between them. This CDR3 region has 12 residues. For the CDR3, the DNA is TGTGCCTGGAGCCCCCCCGGAGATACGCAGTATTTT. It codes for CAWSPPGDTQYF.

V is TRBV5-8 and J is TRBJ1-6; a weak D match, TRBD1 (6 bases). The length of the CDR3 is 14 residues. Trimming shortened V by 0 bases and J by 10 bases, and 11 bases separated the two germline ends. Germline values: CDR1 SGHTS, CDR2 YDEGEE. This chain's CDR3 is CASSLAGGGSPLHF. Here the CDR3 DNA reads TGTGCCAGCAGCTTGGCTGGGGGCGGATCACCCCTCCACTTT.

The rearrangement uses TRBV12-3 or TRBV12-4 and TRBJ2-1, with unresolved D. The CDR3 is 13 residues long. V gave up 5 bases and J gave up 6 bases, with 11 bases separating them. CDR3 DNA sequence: TGTGCCAGCAGTCCTGCAGGTCCCAATGAGCAGTTCTTC. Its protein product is CASSPAGPNEQFF.

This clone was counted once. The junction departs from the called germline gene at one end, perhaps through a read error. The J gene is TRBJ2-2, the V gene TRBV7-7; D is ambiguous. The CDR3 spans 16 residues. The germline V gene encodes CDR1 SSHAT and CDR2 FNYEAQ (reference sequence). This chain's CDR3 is CASSFGTADGTGELFF. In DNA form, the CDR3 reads TGTGCTAGCAGCTTCGGAACAGCCGATGGCACCGGGGAGCTGTTTTTT.

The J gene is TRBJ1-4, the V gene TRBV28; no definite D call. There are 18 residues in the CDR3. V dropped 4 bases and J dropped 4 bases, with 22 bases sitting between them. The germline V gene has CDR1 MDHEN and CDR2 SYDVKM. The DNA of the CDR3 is TGTGCCAGCAGTTCGAACCCGAGGGAGGGAATTGATAATGAAAAACTGTTTTTT. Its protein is CASSSNPREGIDNEKLFF.

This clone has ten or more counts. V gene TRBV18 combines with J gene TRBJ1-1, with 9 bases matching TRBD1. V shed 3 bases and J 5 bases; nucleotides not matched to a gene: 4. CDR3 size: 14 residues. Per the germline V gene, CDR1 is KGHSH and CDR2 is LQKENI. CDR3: CASSPGQGSTEAFF. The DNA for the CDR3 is TGTGCCAGCTCACCCGGACAGGGGAGTACTGAAGCTTTCTTT.